A single sample is the source of the 10 T cell receptor beta chains below, sequenced in a study of control samples from healthy donors and cancer patients. Some clones are missing from TCRdb's copy, which holds only in-frame ones; the method was immunoSEQ multiplex PCR. The table shows approximately 82,000 clones, with approximately 94% occurring only once. Sequenced: PBMCs. The source is a woman between 35 and 50 years old with lung cancer.

This chain links TRBV3-1 (or the pseudogene TRBV3-2) with TRBJ1-1; 9 bases line up with TRBD1. Trimming cost V 3 bases and J 7 bases; bases outside gene matches: 6. From germline, CDR1 is LGHDT and CDR2 YNNKEL (reference sequence). This CDR3 has 14 residues. DNA of the CDR3: TGTGCCAGCAGCCAGGCCACAGGGGGCGGTGAAGCTTTCTTT. As protein: CASSQATGGGEAFF.

A note on this clone: Compared with germline, one end of the junction differs, possibly owing to a read error. V gene TRBV5-1 combines with J gene TRBJ1-2; D ambiguous. The V gene's germline CDR1 is SGHRS and CDR2 YFSETQ. The CDR3 extends over 13 amino acids. CDR3 loop: CASSLVADYGCTF. As DNA, the CDR3 is TGCGCCAGCAGCTTGGTAGCAGACTATGGCTGCACCTTC.

This rearrangement joins TRBV11-2 to TRBJ1-1; D is perhaps TRBD1 (5 bases). The ends were cut back, 5 bases at V and 3 bases at J, with 16 bases in the middle. Germline V gene lookup returns CDR1 SGHAT and CDR2 FQNNGV. The CDR3 sequence is 15 residues long. The CDR3 spells CASSPLGLEHTEAFF. The CDR3 coding sequence is TGTGCCAGCAGCCCGCTGGGGCTTGAACACACTGAAGCTTTCTTT.

The chain carries TRBV7-3 and TRBJ1-1; no clear D. The V and J ends lost 2 bases and 1 base respectively, with 8 bases between them. Germline CDR1 is SGHTA and CDR2 is FQGTGA. This CDR3 has 14 amino acids. The CDR3 DNA reads TGTGCCAGCAGCTTAGGCCCGGGGAACACTGAAGCTTTCTTT. It specifies CASSLGPGNTEAFF.

V is TRBV27 and J is TRBJ2-7, with 7 positions matching TRBD2. The junction had 6 bases not matched to a gene; V was cut back by 2 bases and J by 2 bases. This CDR3 contains 15 residues. Germline CDR1 MNHEY, CDR2 SMNVEV (reference sequence). This chain's CDR3 is CASSLPGRGTYEQYF. CDR3 DNA: TGTGCCAGCAGTTTACCGGGGCGGGGGACCTACGAGCAGTACTTC.

This chain connects TRBV10-3 to TRBJ1-3; no definite D call. Germline loops: CDR1 ENHRY, CDR2 SYGVKD. The ends were cut back, 2 bases at V and 0 bases at J, with 11 bases in the middle. There are 16 residues in the CDR3. Here the CDR3 DNA reads TGTGCCATCAGTGAGCCGACAAGGCCCTCTGGAAACACCATATATTTT. It is translated as CAISEPTRPSGNTIYF.

This chain uses TRBV5-1 with TRBJ2-1; 7 bases agree with TRBD2. J lost 5 bases, V lost 1 base, and 3 bases had no gene match. The CDR3 totals 14 residues. Germline CDR1 reads SGHRS; CDR2 reads YFSETQ. CDR3 protein: CASSLYGGDNEQFF. In DNA, the CDR3 is TGCGCCAGCAGCTTGTATGGGGGGGACAATGAGCAGTTCTTC.

CDR3 sequence (DNA): TGTGCCAGCAGCCACGGCAGGGGGCGAGTTGAAGCTTTCTTT. Protein sequence: CASSHGRGRVEAFF. The chain combines TRBV3-1 (or the pseudogene TRBV3-2) with TRBJ1-1; 8 bases agree with TRBD1. This CDR3 region has 14 residues. J was trimmed by 7 bases and V by 3 bases; bases with no gene match: 7. Germline values: CDR1 LGHDT, CDR2 YNNKEL (reference sequence).

The J gene is TRBJ2-3, the V gene TRBV10-3; maybe TRBD2 (5 bases). This CDR3 is 15 amino acids long. V was pared by 6 bases and J by 2 bases, with 15 bases between. The V gene's germline CDR1 is ENHRY and CDR2 SYGVKD. CDR3 in DNA: TGTGCCATCAGCCCAGGACTGATCCTCACAGATACGCAGTATTTT. Translation: CAISPGLILTDTQYF.

This chain connects TRBV2 to TRBJ1-3, with D maybe TRBD1 (5 bases). Germline values: CDR1 SNHLY, CDR2 FYNNEI. V was shortened by 3 bases and J by 4 bases, with 10 bases between the two germline ends. The CDR3 runs 14 residues. In DNA form, the CDR3 reads TGTGCCAGCAGTGACGGGGGTAGCGGAAACACCATATATTTT. This sequence encodes CASSDGGSGNTIYF.